This T cell receptor beta chain was captured in a study of T cell responses to AZD1222 COVID-19 vaccine. Points on this clone: The antigen remains unidentified.

Germline lookup yields CDR1 SGHRS and CDR2 YFSETQ. CDR3 length: 13 amino acids. Between the trimmed V and J ends, which lost 4 bases and 2 bases, there was a span of 9 bases. Produced via immunoSEQ multiplex PCR; TCRdb's table is partial and in-frame only. The sample includes approximately 81,000 clones, 75% to 95% of them seen just once. General study findings and limits: Baseline antibody screening turned up just six seropositive AZD1222 recipients. Donors skewed white British and female; clonal diversity was possibly underestimated.

This chain joins TRBV5-1 and TRBJ1-2; D is undetermined. This clonotype was obtained from an adult in good health. Here the sequenced sample was peripheral blood, taken on day 0 of MenACWY control vaccination. The CDR3 loop reads CASSPDTNYGYTF. The DNA for the CDR3 is TGCGCCAGCAGCCCCGACACGAACTATGGCTACACCTTC.